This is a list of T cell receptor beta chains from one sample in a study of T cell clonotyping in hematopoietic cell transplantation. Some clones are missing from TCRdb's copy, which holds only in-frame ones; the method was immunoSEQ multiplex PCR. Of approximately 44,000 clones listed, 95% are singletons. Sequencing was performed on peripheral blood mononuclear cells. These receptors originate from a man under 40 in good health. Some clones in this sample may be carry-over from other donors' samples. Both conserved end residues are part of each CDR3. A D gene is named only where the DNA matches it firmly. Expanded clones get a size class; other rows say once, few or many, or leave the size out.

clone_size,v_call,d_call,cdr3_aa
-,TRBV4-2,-,CASSQGQATYEQYF
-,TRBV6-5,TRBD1,CASSSRQGAGGYTF
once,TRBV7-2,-,CASSLAWQQETQYF
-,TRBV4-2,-,CASSQGLVRSYEQYF
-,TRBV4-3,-,CASSLVGDNEKLFF
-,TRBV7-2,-,CASSLSTANHQPQHF
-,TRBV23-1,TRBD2,CASSQLVGPGRGPGANVLTF
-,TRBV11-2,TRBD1,CASSLRWTGNTGELFF
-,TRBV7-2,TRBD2,CASREIAGGGNGELFF
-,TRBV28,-,CASSLEAGRNYGYTF
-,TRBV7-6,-,CASSSGLQETQYF
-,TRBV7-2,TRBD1,CASSLGTGGDQPQHF
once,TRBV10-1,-,CASSDSFGAKSTDTQYF
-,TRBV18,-,CASSLYLNGQNYGYTF
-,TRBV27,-,CASSLQGYNEQFF
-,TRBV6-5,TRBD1,CASRSQGADGYTF
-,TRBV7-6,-,CASSARDPYTDTQYF
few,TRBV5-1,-,CASSLTGPSGANVLTF
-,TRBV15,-,CATSFASQSSSGANVLTF
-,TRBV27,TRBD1,CASSLYSQGARSEKLFF
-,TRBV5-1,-,CASSLEGNGYTF
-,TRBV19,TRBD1,CASGQGTVWEQYF
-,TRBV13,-,CASSLSRANPGYEQYF
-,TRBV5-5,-,CASSSEEGWYAGELFF
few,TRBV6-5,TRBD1,CASEGDRDEAFF
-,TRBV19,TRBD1,CASGLGQGAFYNEQFF
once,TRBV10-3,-,CATWEGGYEQYF
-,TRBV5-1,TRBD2,CASSLEPSGGSETQYF
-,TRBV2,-,CASSEAGTSFQETQYF
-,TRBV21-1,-,CASSNSSSGNTIYF
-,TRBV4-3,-,CASSQDYIGTRGVTYEQYF
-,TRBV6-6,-,CASSYVGAGANVLTF
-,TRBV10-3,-,CAISPQDNEQFF
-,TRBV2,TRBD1,CASSRDGTALYEQYF
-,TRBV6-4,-,CASSDSLDYNEQFF
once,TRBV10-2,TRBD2,CATTYSSGGFSSYEQYF
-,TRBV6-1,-,CASSEVPATAFGYTF
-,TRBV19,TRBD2,CASRRGGGVGEQYF
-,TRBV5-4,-,CASSSGLRDTEAFF
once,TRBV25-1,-,CASRDKETQYF
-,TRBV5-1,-,CASSLEIGFSYEQYF
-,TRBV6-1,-,CASSEGLATDTQYF
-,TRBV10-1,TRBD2,CASSEPSGGSDTQYF
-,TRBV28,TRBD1,CASRMNRGTEAFF
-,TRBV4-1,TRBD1,CASSQGKGQRNTEAFF
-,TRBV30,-,CAWSAEVDQPQHF
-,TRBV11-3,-,CASSPHKNTEAFF
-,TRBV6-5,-,CASSYSLSGANVLTF
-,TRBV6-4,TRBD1,CASSDSGTAVFF
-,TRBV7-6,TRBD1,CASSFSAGGGYGYTF
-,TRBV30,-,CAWSVLGYQPQHF
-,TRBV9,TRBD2,CASSTSGNQETQYF